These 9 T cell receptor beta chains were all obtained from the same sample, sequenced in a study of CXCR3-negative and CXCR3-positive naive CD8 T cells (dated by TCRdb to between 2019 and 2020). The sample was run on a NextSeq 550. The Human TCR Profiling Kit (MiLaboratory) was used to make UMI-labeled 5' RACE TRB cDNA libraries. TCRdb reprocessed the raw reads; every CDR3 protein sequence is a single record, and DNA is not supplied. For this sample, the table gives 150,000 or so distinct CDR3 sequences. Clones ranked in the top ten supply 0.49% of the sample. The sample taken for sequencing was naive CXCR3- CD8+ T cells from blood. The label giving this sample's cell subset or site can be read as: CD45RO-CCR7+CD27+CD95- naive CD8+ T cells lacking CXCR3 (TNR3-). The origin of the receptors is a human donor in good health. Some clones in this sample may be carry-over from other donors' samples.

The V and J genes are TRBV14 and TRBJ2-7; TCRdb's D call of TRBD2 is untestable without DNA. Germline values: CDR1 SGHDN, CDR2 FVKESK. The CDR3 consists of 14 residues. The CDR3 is CASSQPSTVDEQYF.

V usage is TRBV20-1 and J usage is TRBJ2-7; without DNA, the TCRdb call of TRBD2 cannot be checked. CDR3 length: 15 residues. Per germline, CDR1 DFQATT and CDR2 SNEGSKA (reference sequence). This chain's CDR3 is CSARTGLAGPYEQYF.

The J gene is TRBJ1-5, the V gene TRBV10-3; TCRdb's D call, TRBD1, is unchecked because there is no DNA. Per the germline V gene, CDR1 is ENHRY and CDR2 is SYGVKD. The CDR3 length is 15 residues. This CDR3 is CAISEGTGLNQPQHF.

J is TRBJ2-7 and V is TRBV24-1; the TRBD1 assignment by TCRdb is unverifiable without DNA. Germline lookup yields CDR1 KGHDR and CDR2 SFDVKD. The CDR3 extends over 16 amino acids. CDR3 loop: CATSDLEAGQPYEQYF.

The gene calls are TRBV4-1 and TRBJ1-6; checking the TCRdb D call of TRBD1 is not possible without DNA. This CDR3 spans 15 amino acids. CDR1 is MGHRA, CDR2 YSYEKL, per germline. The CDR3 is CASSQGPGNPSPLHF.

The CDR3 reads CASGISGSSYNEQFF. This chain connects TRBV19 to TRBJ2-1. This CDR3 has 15 amino acids. Germline CDR1 and CDR2: LNHDA and SQIVND (reference sequence).

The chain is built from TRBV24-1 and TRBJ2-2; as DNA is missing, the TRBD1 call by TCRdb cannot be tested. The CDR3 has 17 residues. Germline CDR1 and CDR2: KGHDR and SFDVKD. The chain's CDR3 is CATSDPRRGINTGELFF.

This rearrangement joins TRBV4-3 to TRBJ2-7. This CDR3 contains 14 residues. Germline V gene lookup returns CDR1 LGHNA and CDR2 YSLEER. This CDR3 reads CASSLGDGHYEQYF.

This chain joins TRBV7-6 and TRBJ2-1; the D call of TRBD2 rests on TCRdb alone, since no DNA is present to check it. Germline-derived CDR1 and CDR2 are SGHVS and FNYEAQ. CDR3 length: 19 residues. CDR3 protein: CASSLAAGLAGIIYNEQFF.